This T cell receptor beta chain came from a study of blood T cell repertoires in COVID-19. This CDR3 is 13 amino acids long. V lost 8 bases, J lost 3 bases, and 11 bases lay in between. CDR1 is LNHDA and CDR2 is SQIVND in the germline V gene (reference sequence). Here immunoSEQ multiplex PCR was the method, and the copy in TCRdb shows in-frame clones only, minus some. The sample holds 200,000 or so clones, 85% seen once. The V and J genes are TRBV19 and TRBJ2-1; TRBD1 is a possible D gene (6 bases). The sample taken for sequencing was peripheral blood. This TCR derives from a person aged 65-85 years with COVID-19, enrolled during active disease. This CDR3 reads CASRTDYYNEQFF. DNA of the CDR3: TGTGCCAGTCGGACAGACTACTACAATGAGCAGTTCTTC. The entire variable domain, with the rest obtained from reference TRBV19 and TRBJ2-1, is as follows: DGGITQSPKYLFRKEGQNVTLSCEQNLNHDAMYWYRQDPGQGLRLIYYSQIVNDFQKGDIAEGYSVSREKKESFPLTVTSAQKNPTAFYLCASRTDYYNEQFFGPGTRLTVL.